These 15 T cell receptor beta chains originate from one sample sequenced in a study of long-term antiretroviral therapy in people with HIV. Assay version v3.0 of immunoSEQ was used, and it was run at survey level. Libraries were prepared by immunoSEQ multiplex PCR; TCRdb keeps only in-frame clonotypes and omits some of them. This table has around 30,000 clones, roughly 89% appearing once. The sample consisted of unsorted PBMCs, taken 0.4 years after starting antiretroviral therapy. The source of these receptors is a man aged 18-30 years with HIV.

The chain recombines TRBV19 with TRBJ1-4; TRBD1 might be the D (5 bases). The germline V gene has CDR1 LNHDA and CDR2 SQIVND (reference sequence). With 3 bases removed from V and 6 bases from J, the gap between germline ends came to 14 bases. The CDR3 totals 15 residues. The CDR3 DNA sequence: TGTGCCAGTAGTATCCCGGACGTGGGGGATGAAAAACTGTTTTTT. This translates into CASSIPDVGDEKLFF.

The chain has TRBV5-4 and TRBJ2-7; no definite D call. V dropped 1 base and J dropped 6 bases, with 8 bases sitting between them. Germline V CDR1 and CDR2: SGHNT, YYREEE (reference sequence). This CDR3 spans 12 amino acids. The CDR3 DNA is TGTGCCAGCAGCTTGTCCCTCTCCGAGCAGTACTTC. Protein sequence: CASSLSLSEQYF.

The chain links TRBV11-3 to TRBJ2-5; D is possibly TRBD2 (6 bases). Germline V gene sequence: CDR1 SGHNT, CDR2 YENEEA. V lost 2 bases and J 4 bases, leaving 17 bases between the germline ends. This CDR3 is 16 amino acids long. In DNA, the CDR3 is TGTGCCAGCAGCTTATATTCAGATAGCGGAGGAGAGACCCAGTACTTC. Amino acids: CASSLYSDSGGETQYF.

The chain links TRBV7-2 to TRBJ2-7, with 11 bases fitting TRBD1. Germline V CDR1 and CDR2: SGHTA, FQGNSA. Trimming at V came to 0 bases and at J to 2 bases, leaving 3 bases not matched to a gene. This CDR3 region has 16 residues. The CDR3 DNA reads TGTGCCAGCAGCTTAGCGACGGGACAGGGGGCCTACGAGCAGTACTTC. Amino acid sequence: CASSLATGQGAYEQYF. Complete variable domain (other parts from reference TRBV7-2 and TRBJ2-7): GAGVSQSPSNKVTEKGKDVELRCDPISGHTALYWYRQSLGQGLEFLIYFQGNSAPDKSGLPSDRFSAERTGGSVSTLTIQRTQQEDSAVYLCASSLATGQGAYEQYFGPGTRLTVT.

The chain recombines TRBV9 with TRBJ2-5, with no clear D. Germline values: CDR1 SGDLS, CDR2 YYNGEE. The CDR3 consists of 14 residues. V lost 0 bases and J 1 base, leaving 7 bases between the germline ends. CDR3 region: CASSVGQVQETQYF. The CDR3 DNA follows: TGTGCCAGCAGCGTAGGGCAGGTCCAAGAGACCCAGTACTTC.

The rearrangement links TRBV6-5 to TRBJ1-1, with D unresolved. V lost 7 bases and J 1 base, leaving 10 bases between the germline ends. CDR1 is MNHEY and CDR2 is SVGAGI in the germline V gene. The CDR3 sequence is 13 residues long. This chain's CDR3 is CASTRTANTEAFF. CDR3 bases: TGTGCCAGCACCCGAACAGCGAACACTGAAGCTTTCTTT.

The CDR3 DNA reads TGCGCCAGCAGCGACCCAGGGAGCTCCTACGAGCAGTACTTC. This encodes CASSDPGSSYEQYF. V is TRBV5-1 and J is TRBJ2-7, with D tentatively TRBD1 or TRBD2 (5 bases each). The ends were cut back, 4 bases at V and 0 bases at J, with 11 bases in the middle. Per germline, CDR1 SGHRS and CDR2 YFSETQ. CDR3 length: 14 amino acids.

This chain links TRBV9 with TRBJ2-7, with D perhaps TRBD2 (6 bases). V lost 2 bases, J lost 7 bases, and 16 bases lay in between. The germline V gene has CDR1 SGDLS and CDR2 YYNGEE. There are 14 residues in the CDR3. CDR3 amino acids: CASSVAGTAGEQYF. CDR3 in DNA: TGTGCCAGCAGCGTTGCCGGGACGGCGGGGGAGCAGTACTTC.

The rearrangement links TRBV7-6 to TRBJ2-1; D ambiguous. Per the germline V gene, CDR1 is SGHVS and CDR2 is FNYEAQ. The CDR3 extends over 14 amino acids. With 2 bases removed from V and 8 bases from J, the gap between germline ends came to 13 bases. The CDR3 spells CASSLRGSSDEQFF. The CDR3 DNA sequence: TGTGCCAGCAGCTTACGAGGAAGTAGTGATGAGCAGTTCTTC.

The chain links TRBV13 to TRBJ1-1; TRBD1 is a possible D gene (6 bases). The germline CDR1 and CDR2 sequences are PRHDT and FYEKMQ (reference sequence). This CDR3 contains 15 residues. Trimming took off 3 bases at V and 4 bases at J, with 15 bases between the two ends. CDR3: CASSFSGARTTEAFF. The CDR3 bases are TGTGCCAGCAGCTTTTCGGGGGCGAGAACCACTGAAGCTTTCTTT.

This clone was picked up one time. V gene TRBV5-6 combines with J gene TRBJ1-2, with D possibly being TRBD1 (5 bases). V was clipped by 7 bases and J by 4 bases, with 14 bases between them. Germline V lookup: CDR1 SGHDT, CDR2 YYEEEE. CDR3 length: 13 residues. CDR3 loop: CASWLGGAYGYTF. Here the CDR3 DNA reads TGTGCCAGCTGGCTAGGAGGGGCCTATGGCTACACCTTC.

The chain couples TRBV27 to TRBJ2-1, with 9 bases that match TRBD2. J lost 2 bases, V lost 6 bases, and 11 bases had no gene match. Germline V gives CDR1 MNHEY, CDR2 SMNVEV (reference sequence). This CDR3 spans 17 amino acids. The DNA for the CDR3 is TGTGCCAGCAGCACGGGACTAGCCAACCCAACCTACAATGAGCAGTTCTTC. As protein: CASSTGLANPTYNEQFF.

The chain employs TRBV4-1 and TRBJ2-7, with D possibly being TRBD1 (6 bases). CDR1 and CDR2 from the germline V gene are MGHRA and YSYEKL. With 1 base removed from V and 3 bases from J, the gap between germline ends came to 10 bases. The CDR3 covers 14 residues. DNA for the CDR3: TGCGCCAGCAGCCAAGTGGACAGAAACTACGAGCAGTACTTC. It translates to CASSQVDRNYEQYF.

The chain has TRBV6-1 and TRBJ1-1, with D unresolved. CDR1 is MNHNS and CDR2 is SASEGT in the germline V gene. This CDR3 comprises 18 residues. V gave up 3 bases and J gave up 0 bases, with 20 bases separating them. The CDR3: CASSDILFYDGLNTEAFF. The CDR3 DNA is TGTGCCAGCAGTGATATCCTTTTCTACGACGGACTGAACACTGAAGCTTTCTTT.

This chain uses TRBV7-9 with TRBJ2-7; 7 nucleotides line up with TRBD2. The CDR3 spans 14 residues. J gave up 4 bases and V 4 bases, and 7 bases lay outside the gene matches. CDR1 and CDR2 (germline): SEHNR, FQNEAQ (reference sequence). The CDR3 nucleotides are TGTGCCAGCAGCTCTGATCTAGCGGTTTACGAGCAGTACTTC. This codes for CASSSDLAVYEQYF.